The sequence of this TCR beta chain was determined in a study of CD8 T cells in ankylosing spondylitis. Quantitative molecular-barcoded 5'-RACE generated the TCR beta libraries. TCRdb re-called the 5' RACE reads with MiXCR, one entry per CDR3 protein. Among approximately 300,000 distinct CDR3 sequences listed, approximately 8% were seen once. V gave up 3 bases and J gave up 9 bases, with 20 bases separating them. Germline CDR1 and CDR2: KGHDR and SFDVKD. CDR3 length: 17 residues. This clonotype was counted between two and nine times. Its antigen remains unknown. Study results and caveats: What seemed typical of ankylosing spondylitis blood was a TCR beta motif built from fewer than ten highly homologous variants. Matched ankylosing spondylitis synovial fluid reportedly contained a significantly enriched population of disease-linked clones.

The sample consisted of blood, either unsorted or a sorted T cell fraction (not recorded which). This clonotype was obtained from a male donor with ankylosing spondylitis. This sequence joins TRBV24-1 and TRBJ1-6, with D possibly TRBD1 on 6 matching bases. The CDR3 protein is CATSDPPWSGASSPLHF. CDR3 DNA: TGTGCCACCAGTGATCCCCCCTGGTCAGGGGCTAGTTCACCCCTCCACTTT.